The subject of this entry is one T cell receptor (beta chain). The target antigen is unknown. The sample originates from a study of CD8 T cells in ankylosing spondylitis. Quantitative 5'-RACE with molecular barcodes produced the TCR beta libraries. TCRdb used MiXCR to reprocess the 5' RACE reads, holding one entry per CDR3 protein. The table records about 800,000 distinct CDR3 sequences, approximately 12% of them present only once. Germline loops: CDR1 SNHLY, CDR2 FYNNEI. The CDR3 consists of 13 residues. V lost 4 bases, J lost 6 bases, and 10 bases lay in between. Study results and limitations: What appeared characteristic of ankylosing spondylitis blood was a TCR beta motif of about eight highly homologous variants.

Sequenced input: blood, either unsorted or a sorted T cell fraction (not recorded which). The chain employs TRBV2 and TRBJ2-1; D remains ambiguous. The sequence was collected from a male donor with ankylosing spondylitis. The CDR3 DNA reads as TGTGCCAGCAGTGCTCTCGTAGTCAATGAGCAGTTCTTC. This codes for CASSALVVNEQFF.